Below, 2 T cell receptor beta chains from the same sample are listed, as sequenced in a study of blood T cell repertoires in COVID-19. The assay was immunoSEQ multiplex PCR, and TCRdb's table has in-frame clones only and misses some. The sample holds 250,000 or so clones, about 87% seen once. The sample comprised PBMCs or T cells enriched from blood (not recorded which). The source is a woman in her thirties or forties who had been exposed to COVID-19.

The chain carries TRBV27 and TRBJ2-5; 7 bases line up with TRBD2. With V trimmed by 3 bases and J by 4 bases, 5 bases remained unmatched. Germline V gene data show CDR1 as MNHEY and CDR2 as SMNVEV (reference sequence). The CDR3 spans 14 residues. For the CDR3, the DNA is TGTGCCAGCAGTTTTGGACGGGGGGTAGAGACCCAGTACTTC. It translates to CASSFGRGVETQYF.

CDR3 in DNA: TGTGCCAGCAGTCCAGCCGCGACACAGAACACCGGGGAGCTGTTTTTT. Its translation is CASSPAATQNTGELFF. The chain has TRBV6-2 or TRBV6-3 and TRBJ2-2; D unclear. This CDR3 spans 16 amino acids. Germline assignment: CDR1 MNHEY and CDR2 SVGEGT. Trimming took off 5 bases at V and 1 base at J, with 14 bases between the two ends.